The sequence of this T cell receptor (beta chain) was determined in a study of T cell responses to AZD1222 COVID-19 vaccine. Whole-study results and caveats: Clonal diversity was possibly underestimated, and white British individuals and females predominated among donors. Researchers report vaccine-associated CD4 TCRs spanning spike, with dominance at 160-218 and 743-854. Baseline seropositives among AZD1222 recipients totaled only five to seven.

CDR3 length equals 13 residues. Germline lookup yields CDR1 LNHDA and CDR2 SQIVND (reference sequence). Trimming removed 5 bases at V and 5 bases at J, with 12 bases between. Assay used: immunoSEQ multiplex PCR; TCRdb lists only in-frame clones, some missing. Of 100,000 or so clones listed, roughly 91% are singletons. This clone was counted only a few times. Its antigen is still unknown. The chain has TRBV19 and TRBJ2-5; tentatively, D is TRBD1 or TRBD2 (6 bases each). This clonotype originated in an adult in good health. This sample comprised peripheral blood, obtained on day 0 of AZD1222 vaccination. The CDR3 nucleotides read TGTGCCAGTAGTGGGGGGCTACACGAGACCCAGTACTTC. Translation gives CASSGGLHETQYF.